The 27 T cell receptor beta chains listed next were all sequenced from one sample in a study of CD8 T cells in ankylosing spondylitis. Overall study results and limits: Apparently characteristic of ankylosing spondylitis blood was a TCR beta motif (under ten highly homologous variants).

Their antigens remain unidentified. TCRdb passed the 5' RACE reads through MiXCR, listing each CDR3 protein once. The sample has under 950,000 distinct CDR3 sequences; roughly 19% are singletons. Sequences were obtained from blood, either unsorted or a sorted T cell fraction (not recorded which). All receptors derive from a male donor with ankylosing spondylitis.

The chain uses TRBV19 and TRBJ2-5; D gene ambiguous. The CDR3 covers 15 residues. V was pared by 0 bases and J by 6 bases, with 14 bases between. In germline, CDR1 is LNHDA, CDR2 SQIVND (reference sequence). The DNA for the CDR3 is TGTGCCAGTAGTATAGATGGTAGCCGAGTACAGACCCAGTACTTC. Amino acids: CASSIDGSRVQTQYF. The variable domain in full, completed from reference TRBV19 and TRBJ2-5, reads DGGITQSPKYLFRKEGQNVTLSCEQNLNHDAMYWYRQDPGQGLRLIYYSQIVNDFQKGDIAEGYSVSREKKESFPLTVTSAQKNPTAFYLCASSIDGSRVQTQYFGPGTRLLVL.

The sample holds a few counts of this clonotype. V usage is TRBV12-3 or TRBV12-4 and J usage is TRBJ1-2; TRBD1 aligns across 7 bases. The CDR3 runs to 13 residues. The J segment lost 8 bases and the V segment lost 5 bases, leaving 8 bases of the junction unmatched. The CDR3 bases are TGTGCCAGCAGTGGGGGGGACAGCTCGGGCTACACCTTC. Translating it yields CASSGGDSSGYTF.

The CDR3: CASSEGDRVFNEQFF. In nucleotides, the CDR3 is TGCGCCAGCAGTGAGGGGGACAGGGTGTTCAATGAGCAGTTCTTC. This rearrangement joins TRBV10-1 to TRBJ2-1, with 9 bases identical to TRBD1. Looked up from germline, CDR1 is WNHNN and CDR2 is SYGVQD (reference sequence). This CDR3 is 15 amino acids long. V gave up 2 bases and J gave up 6 bases; unmatched junction bases: 5.

The J gene is TRBJ2-5, the V gene TRBV4-1, with TRBD2 identical over 9 bases. The germline CDR1 and CDR2 sequences are MGHRA and YSYEKL. The CDR3 spans 17 residues. The junction had 10 bases not matched to a gene; V was cut back by 1 base and J by 4 bases. DNA for the CDR3: TGCGCCAGCAGCCAAGTCTGGGGGAGCGGGGGGATAGAGACCCAGTACTTC. Residues: CASSQVWGSGGIETQYF.

The gene calls are TRBV10-3 and TRBJ1-2; unclear D gene. Looked up from germline, CDR1 is ENHRY and CDR2 is SYGVKD. Trimming stripped 4 bases from V and 3 bases from J, with 6 bases between. CDR3 size: 12 residues. The CDR3 DNA follows: TGTGCCATCAGTGTTGGGGACTATGGCTACACCTTC. Residues: CAISVGDYGYTF.

The rearrangement links TRBV20-1 to TRBJ2-1; 7 positions match TRBD2. Germline CDR1 and CDR2: DFQATT and SNEGSKA (reference sequence). The CDR3 contains 15 residues. The junction had 12 bases not matched to a gene; V was cut back by 3 bases and J by 7 bases. The CDR3 nucleotides read TGCAGTGCTAGTGAAGAAGGCGGGAGAAGGAATGAGCAGTTCTTC. It yields the protein CSASEEGGRRNEQFF.

The chain links TRBV7-9 to TRBJ2-3, with D possibly being TRBD2 (6 bases). The CDR3 totals 16 residues. V was shortened by 4 bases and J by 2 bases, with 16 bases between the two germline ends. CDR1 and CDR2 (germline): SEHNR, FQNEAQ (reference sequence). CDR3 protein: CASSYDRLATTDTQYF. The CDR3 DNA is TGTGCCAGCAGCTACGATCGTCTAGCGACCACAGATACGCAGTATTTT.

The CDR3 DNA reads as TGCAGTGCTGGAACGGGACTCTTGAATGAGCAGTTCTTC. Protein sequence: CSAGTGLLNEQFF. The chain links TRBV20-1 to TRBJ2-1; possibly TRBD2 for D (6 bases). CDR1 and CDR2 (germline): DFQATT, SNEGSKA (reference sequence). V dropped 5 bases and J dropped 7 bases, with 15 bases sitting between them. CDR3 length: 13 amino acids.

This clonotype came up a few times. The chain employs TRBV4-1 and TRBJ1-5, with D possibly matching TRBD1 (5 bases). The CDR3 is made up of 16 amino acids. Germline lookup yields CDR1 MGHRA and CDR2 YSYEKL. V was clipped by 0 bases and J by 6 bases, with 15 bases between them. This CDR3 reads CASSQDPQGTFQPQHF. CDR3 coding DNA: TGCGCCAGCAGCCAAGACCCCCAGGGTACGTTTCAGCCCCAGCATTTT.

The rearrangement links TRBV20-1 to TRBJ1-4; D is ambiguous. V dropped 6 bases and J dropped 0 bases, with 8 bases sitting between them. The germline CDR1 and CDR2 sequences are DFQATT and SNEGSKA (reference sequence). The CDR3 is made up of 13 amino acids. The DNA for the CDR3 is TGCAGTGCCCCACTCACAACTAATGAAAAACTGTTTTTT. It yields the protein CSAPLTTNEKLFF.

Worth noting for this clonotype: A read error is likely, as this CDR3 ends without the conserved phenylalanine or tryptophan. The genes are TRBV27 and TRBJ2-5; D remains ambiguous. The CDR3 runs 13 residues. Germline loops: CDR1 MNHEY, CDR2 SMNVEV (reference sequence). Trimming removed 8 bases at V and 5 bases at J, with 15 bases between. The CDR3 DNA follows: TGTGCCAGCCGAACCGAGATAGGGGAGACCCAGTACTCC. Translated: CASRTEIGETQYS.

The chain carries TRBV9 and TRBJ2-3, with TRBD2 identical over 7 bases. CDR1 and CDR2 (germline): SGDLS, YYNGEE. V shed 0 bases, J shed 5 bases, and the junction held 3 bases outside the gene matches. The CDR3 has 14 amino acids. In DNA, the CDR3 is TGTGCCAGCAGCGTAGGGGACTATCAAGATACGCAGTATTTT. It is translated as CASSVGDYQDTQYF.

This chain joins TRBV10-3 and TRBJ1-1; no definite D call. Trimming removed 6 bases from V and 1 base from J, with 12 bases in between. The CDR3 runs to 14 residues. Germline V gene lookup returns CDR1 ENHRY and CDR2 SYGVKD. CDR3 sequence reads: CAISRQGSNTEAFF. CDR3 DNA sequence: TGTGCCATCAGCAGACAAGGTTCGAACACTGAAGCTTTCTTT.

This clonotype has ten or more counts. This chain connects TRBV20-1 to TRBJ2-5; no firm D call. CDR3 length: 14 residues. Looked up from germline, CDR1 is DFQATT and CDR2 is SNEGSKA (reference sequence). V gave up 0 bases and J gave up 3 bases, with 11 bases separating them. For the CDR3, the DNA is TGCAGTGCTAGAGATCGCTTGGGGAAAGAGACCCAGTACTTC. Translated: CSARDRLGKETQYF.

The gene calls are TRBV7-6 and TRBJ1-2, with TRBD1 as a possible D gene (5 bases). The CDR3 extends over 13 amino acids. V gave up 5 bases and J gave up 5 bases, with 12 bases separating them. Germline V gene sequence: CDR1 SGHVS, CDR2 FNYEAQ. The CDR3 coding sequence is TGTGCCAGCAGCCCGGCCCCAGGGTATGGCTACACCTTC. Translating it yields CASSPAPGYGYTF.

This clonotype came up a few times. The chain recombines TRBV24-1 with TRBJ1-2; TRBD1 might be the D (5 bases). Looked up from germline, CDR1 is KGHDR and CDR2 is SFDVKD. The CDR3 is 14 amino acids. Trimming pared 3 bases from V and 8 bases from J, leaving 15 bases between. DNA of the CDR3: TGTGCCACCAGTGATGGGACGGCCCTGGGGGGCTACACCTTC. Its protein product is CATSDGTALGGYTF.

The chain uses TRBV29-1 and TRBJ2-3; D remains ambiguous. The CDR3 spans 13 residues. The germline V gene encodes CDR1 SQVTM and CDR2 ANQGSEA. The V end lost 5 bases, the J end lost 1 base, and 10 bases lay between the germline ends. The CDR3 sequence is CSVNEIGTDTQYF. The CDR3 DNA reads TGCAGCGTTAATGAAATTGGCACAGATACGCAGTATTTT.

This clonotype was seen many times. This chain connects TRBV7-9 to TRBJ2-3; tentatively, D is TRBD1 (6 bases). The CDR3 is 15 amino acids. In germline, CDR1 is SEHNR, CDR2 FQNEAQ (reference sequence). The V gene lost 0 bases and the J gene lost 0 bases, with 7 bases spanning the gap. Here the CDR3 DNA reads TGTGCCAGCAGCTTAGCCCAGGGGAGCACAGATACGCAGTATTTT. Its protein is CASSLAQGSTDTQYF. The whole variable domain, remainder taken from reference TRBV7-9 and TRBJ2-3, is DTGVSQNPRHKITKRGQNVTFRCDPISEHNRLYWYRQTLGQGPEFLTYFQNEAQLEKSRLLSDRFSAERPKGSFSTLEIQRTEQGDSAMYLCASSLAQGSTDTQYFGPGTRLTVL.

This clonotype was recorded a few times. The chain uses TRBV7-2 and TRBJ2-1; unclear D gene. Germline V lookup: CDR1 SGHTA, CDR2 FQGNSA. There are 14 residues in the CDR3. Deletions cut 5 bases from V and 3 bases from J, with 11 bases between. CDR3 region: CASSPDGFYNEQFF. The CDR3, as DNA: TGTGCCAGCAGCCCGGACGGCTTCTACAATGAGCAGTTCTTC. The full variable domain, its missing parts supplied by reference TRBV7-2 and TRBJ2-1, is GAGVSQSPSNKVTEKGKDVELRCDPISGHTALYWYRQSLGQGLEFLIYFQGNSAPDKSGLPSDRFSAERTGGSVSTLTIQRTQQEDSAVYLCASSPDGFYNEQFFGPGTRLTVL.

This clonotype has only a few counts. The chain is built from TRBV30 and TRBJ1-1, with a possible D match to TRBD1 (5 bases). The V gene's germline CDR1 is GTSNPN and CDR2 SVGIG (reference sequence). This CDR3 is 14 amino acids long. V dropped 0 bases and J dropped 2 bases, with 10 bases sitting between them. The CDR3 bases are TGTGCCTGGAGTGTAAGGGGACTAAACACTGAAGCTTTCTTT. This codes for CAWSVRGLNTEAFF.

The V and J genes are TRBV7-9 and TRBJ1-6; D gene unclear. V lost 5 bases and J 6 bases, leaving 14 bases between the germline ends. This CDR3 has 15 residues. The V gene's germline CDR1 is SEHNR and CDR2 FQNEAQ (reference sequence). The CDR3: CASSPTKHPNSPLHF. CDR3 nucleotides: TGTGCCAGCAGCCCAACGAAGCACCCTAATTCACCCCTCCACTTT. Full variable domain (outside the CDR3, taken from reference TRBV7-9 and TRBJ1-6): DTGVSQNPRHKITKRGQNVTFRCDPISEHNRLYWYRQTLGQGPEFLTYFQNEAQLEKSRLLSDRFSAERPKGSFSTLEIQRTEQGDSAMYLCASSPTKHPNSPLHFGNGTRLTVT.

The chain has TRBV28 and TRBJ2-7; 9 bases line up with TRBD1. The germline gives CDR1 MDHEN, CDR2 SYDVKM. CDR3 length equals 15 residues. Unmatched junction bases numbered 7, after V lost 5 bases and J lost 2 bases. The CDR3 DNA follows: TGTGCCAGCAGTATCCCGGGACAGGGACCCTACGAGCAGTACTTC. Translating it yields CASSIPGQGPYEQYF. Together with reference TRBV28 and TRBJ2-7, the CDR3 gives the full variable domain: DVKVTQSSRYLVKRTGEKVFLECVQDMDHENMFWYRQDPGLGLRLIYFSYDVKMKEKGDIPEGYSVSREKKERFSLILESASTNQTSMYLCASSIPGQGPYEQYFGPGTRLTVT.

This clonotype showed up many times. The chain combines TRBV29-1 with TRBJ1-4; 11 bases are shared with TRBD1. CDR3 size: 13 residues. V gave up 6 bases and J gave up 6 bases; unmatched junction bases: 3. From germline, CDR1 is SQVTM and CDR2 ANQGSEA. CDR3 in DNA: TGCAGCGTCGGGACAGGGGGTGATGAAAAACTGTTTTTT. Encoded protein: CSVGTGGDEKLFF.

This clonotype was seen a few times. The CDR3: CATTLRGLASHEQYF. In DNA form, the CDR3 reads TGTGCCACCACTCTCCGCGGACTAGCGTCTCACGAGCAGTACTTC. The chain combines TRBV6-1 with TRBJ2-7; 9 bases fit TRBD2. The CDR3 is 15 amino acids. The junction had 15 bases not matched to a gene; V was cut back by 10 bases and J by 5 bases. Germline V gene data show CDR1 as MNHNS and CDR2 as SASEGT.

In this sample, this clonotype turned up a few times. The gene calls are TRBV5-6 and TRBJ2-1, with TRBD2 matching over 10 bases. The CDR3 covers 13 residues. The germline gives CDR1 SGHDT, CDR2 YYEEEE. V shed 2 bases and J 7 bases; nucleotides not matched to a gene: 0. CDR3 in DNA: TGTGCCAGCAGCTTTAGCGGGAGGAATGAGCAGTTCTTC. It codes for CASSFSGRNEQFF.

This clonotype was observed many times. The V gene is TRBV7-2, the J gene TRBJ1-1, with TRBD1 matching 11 bases. J was trimmed by 5 bases and V by 5 bases; bases with no gene match: 10. This CDR3 spans 16 amino acids. The germline CDR1 and CDR2 sequences are SGHTA and FQGNSA. CDR3 coding DNA: TGTGCCAGCAGCCCCCGGGGGACAGGGGGTGAGACTGAAGCTTTCTTT. Translating gives CASSPRGTGGETEAFF.

This clonotype turned up a few times. The chain recombines TRBV20-1 with TRBJ2-1, with D perhaps TRBD1 (6 bases). Per the germline V gene, CDR1 is DFQATT and CDR2 is SNEGSKA (reference sequence). V lost 4 bases to trimming and J lost 0 bases, with 10 bases between them. The CDR3 length is 14 residues. The CDR3 bases are TGCAGTGCTAACAGGGTAAACTCCTACAATGAGCAGTTCTTC. Translation gives CSANRVNSYNEQFF.